This T cell receptor beta chain is drawn from a study of regulatory T cells in long-lasting Graves disease. Time point indicated: newly diagnosed GD, antithyroid drugs for less than 3 months. Scientists built the TCR library using RNA that was extracted from PBMCs. The diagnosis of Graves' disease used American Thyroid Association guidelines. This clonotype was detected many times. Its antigen is unidentified. Germline V gene lookup returns CDR1 MNHEY and CDR2 SVGEGT. V was pared by 2 bases and J by 4 bases, with 8 bases between. CDR3 size: 14 residues. CDR3 regions were amplified by Arm-PCR using iRepertoire HTBI primers to build TCR beta libraries. TCRdb fed the multiplex PCR reads into MiXCR, producing one record per CDR3 protein. The sample contains 400,000 to 500,000 distinct CDR3 sequences, 14% of which appear only once. Notes on the study in general: Patients whose Graves' disease persisted exhibited lower TCR diversity than those newly diagnosed.

These data were also filed under a second study, of T cells in Graves' hyperthyroidism and ophthalmopathy. Turning to that study: Clinicians diagnosed patients from clinical symptoms, serum thyroxine and TRAb, thyroid ultrasound and orbital computed tomography.

V is TRBV6-2 or TRBV6-3 and J is TRBJ2-2; D is unclear. The clonotype comes from a woman between 50 and 59 years old with Graves disease. Sequencing used peripheral blood mononuclear cells (PBMCs), obtained at new diagnosis, from a patient treated with antithyroid drugs. The CDR3 loop reads CASSYTHGTGELFF. In DNA form, the CDR3 reads TGTGCCAGCAGTTACACACATGGCACCGGGGAGCTGTTTTTT.